These 17 T cell receptor beta chains came from one sample sequenced in a study of identical twins. TCRdb fed the 5' RACE reads into MiXCR, producing one record per CDR3 protein. The profile shows about 190,000 distinct CDR3 sequences, roughly 15% of them singletons. These data were also reused for a study on T cells expressing NK-cell markers.

Specimen: CD8+ T cells sorted from blood. The receptors were sampled from a woman between 18 and 30 years old in good health.

This clonotype was found a few times. The CDR3 reads CASSVARDEQFF. As DNA, the CDR3 is TGTGCCAGCAGCGTAGCTAGGGATGAGCAGTTCTTC. The V and J genes are TRBV9 and TRBJ2-1; D gene uncertain. V was pared by 0 bases and J by 8 bases, with 6 bases between. The CDR3 spans 12 residues. Germline CDR1 SGDLS, CDR2 YYNGEE.

The chain couples TRBV3-1 to TRBJ1-1; no reliable D call. CDR3 length: 13 residues. V was clipped by 1 base and J by 2 bases, with 5 bases between them. Germline assignment: CDR1 LGHDT and CDR2 YNNKEL (reference sequence). The CDR3 region is CASSQARNTEAFF. As DNA, the CDR3 is TGTGCCAGCAGCCAAGCCAGAAACACTGAAGCTTTCTTT.

The sample holds a few counts of this clonotype. The chain couples TRBV27 to TRBJ2-2; either TRBD1 or TRBD2 may supply D (6 bases each). The V end was cut by 5 bases, the J end by 6 bases, with 10 bases between. CDR1 is MNHEY, CDR2 SMNVEV, per germline (reference sequence). The CDR3 consists of 13 residues. The CDR3 DNA reads TGTGCCAGCAGTCCGGGGGCCGCCGGGGAGCTGTTTTTT. It is translated as CASSPGAAGELFF.

This chain links TRBV20-1 with TRBJ2-3; a weak D match, TRBD2 (5 bases). V was pared by 4 bases and J by 0 bases, with 11 bases between. The CDR3 loop spans 14 amino acids. CDR1 DFQATT and CDR2 SNEGSKA come from the germline V gene (reference sequence). The CDR3 coding sequence is TGCAGTGCTAACCGACTACCTAGCACAGATACGCAGTATTTT. This sequence encodes CSANRLPSTDTQYF.

A few counts support this clonotype. CDR3: CASSLAGGPVNEQFF. CDR3 in DNA: TGTGCCAGCAGCTTAGCGGGAGGGCCGGTAAATGAGCAGTTCTTC. The rearrangement uses TRBV7-6 and TRBJ2-1; 7 nucleotides align to TRBD2. CDR1 and CDR2 (germline): SGHVS, FNYEAQ. The CDR3 is made up of 15 amino acids. After removal of 0 bases from V and 7 bases from J, the junction contained 6 bases not matched to a gene.

This clonotype was counted only a few times. The chain uses TRBV20-1 and TRBJ2-2; 7 nucleotides agree with TRBD1. The CDR3 runs to 17 residues. V was clipped by 2 bases and J by 6 bases; unmatched bases: 15. Germline V gives CDR1 DFQATT, CDR2 SNEGSKA (reference sequence). CDR3 sequence: CSARRMGQFSQPGELFF. The CDR3 DNA follows: TGCAGTGCTAGAAGGATGGGACAGTTCAGTCAGCCCGGGGAGCTGTTTTTT.

This clonotype has only a few counts. The rearrangement joins TRBV7-4 to TRBJ1-2; the D is unclear. Germline V gene data show CDR1 as SGHVT and CDR2 as SQSDAQ. V was trimmed by 4 bases and J by 6 bases, leaving 15 bases between them. The CDR3 sequence is 14 residues long. CDR3 sequence reads: CASSSSPSGNGYTF. The DNA for the CDR3 is TGTGCCAGCAGCTCATCCCCTAGTGGTAATGGCTACACCTTC.

The chain carries TRBV27 and TRBJ2-7; tentative D call: TRBD1 (6 bases). The CDR3 loop spans 15 amino acids. The germline V gene has CDR1 MNHEY and CDR2 SMNVEV (reference sequence). Trimming removed 3 bases at V and 4 bases at J, with 16 bases between. CDR3 amino acids: CASSLGWTAKYEQYF. CDR3 nucleotide sequence: TGTGCCAGCAGTTTGGGATGGACAGCCAAGTACGAGCAGTACTTC.

This clonotype was counted only a few times. V is TRBV11-3 and J is TRBJ2-5; TRBD1 aligns across 9 bases. V shed 2 bases and J 3 bases; nucleotides not matched to a gene: 4. This CDR3 has 15 residues. Per germline, CDR1 SGHNT and CDR2 YENEEA. CDR3 DNA sequence: TGTGCCAGCAGCTTAAAGGGGGACAGGGAAGAGACCCAGTACTTC. Its translation is CASSLKGDREETQYF.

The V call is TRBV5-1, the J call TRBJ2-1, with no clear D. The CDR3 is made up of 13 amino acids. V lost 1 base to trimming and J lost 5 bases, with 7 bases between them. Germline loops: CDR1 SGHRS, CDR2 YFSETQ. In DNA, the CDR3 is TGCGCCAGCAGCTTGCTTACTCACAATGAGCAGTTCTTC. Its protein is CASSLLTHNEQFF.

The CDR3 is CASSQEAGTGRLTDTQYF. CDR3 bases: TGTGCCAGCAGCCAAGAGGCCGGGACAGGGCGACTCACAGATACGCAGTATTTT. This chain uses TRBV3-1 with TRBJ2-3, with 9 nucleotides matching TRBD1. Germline CDR1 LGHDT, CDR2 YNNKEL (reference sequence). The junction had 9 bases not matched to a gene; V was cut back by 0 bases and J by 2 bases. This CDR3 spans 18 amino acids.

The chain has TRBV27 and TRBJ2-2; D could derive from TRBD1 or TRBD2 (5 bases each). V was shortened by 6 bases and J by 7 bases, with 15 bases between the two germline ends. Germline lookup yields CDR1 MNHEY and CDR2 SMNVEV (reference sequence). The CDR3 contains 14 residues. This CDR3 is CASSSWGSGGELFF. CDR3 in DNA: TGTGCCAGCAGCTCCTGGGGGTCGGGCGGGGAGCTGTTTTTT.

The genes are TRBV6-5 and TRBJ2-5; possible D gene TRBD2, 5 bases. This CDR3 region has 13 residues. Trimming took 2 bases from V and 5 from J, leaving 9 bases between them. Germline assignment: CDR1 MNHEY and CDR2 SVGAGI. For the CDR3, the DNA is TGTGCCAGCAGTTACGGACTCGGGGAGACCCAGTACTTC. Protein product: CASSYGLGETQYF.

The V and J genes are TRBV9 and TRBJ2-7, with D possibly being TRBD1 (7 bases). Trimming pared 3 bases from V and 6 bases from J, leaving 16 bases between. The CDR3 spans 14 residues. Germline V gives CDR1 SGDLS, CDR2 YYNGEE. CDR3 coding DNA: TGTGCCAGCAGCGAGCAGCAGGGGGGCGGCGAGCAGTACTTC. Its translation: CASSEQQGGGEQYF.

The CDR3 coding sequence is TGTGCCAGCAGCTTAGGGAACATGGGATACGGTCGCGAGACCCAGTACTTC. It encodes CASSLGNMGYGRETQYF. V is TRBV7-9 and J is TRBJ2-5; D is undetermined. Per germline, CDR1 SEHNR and CDR2 FQNEAQ (reference sequence). Trimming left V 1 base short and J 5 bases short, with 20 bases between. This CDR3 has 17 amino acids.

This clonotype has only a few counts. The V and J genes are TRBV6-2 or TRBV6-3 and TRBJ2-4; D gene ambiguous. The V end was cut by 5 bases, the J end by 1 base, with 9 bases between. The germline V gene has CDR1 MNHEY and CDR2 SVGEGT. The CDR3 is made up of 14 amino acids. The DNA of the CDR3 is TGTGCCAGCAGTCCAGAGTGGGCCAAAAACATTCAGTACTTC. The encoded protein is CASSPEWAKNIQYF.

This clonotype was counted only a few times. The chain employs TRBV6-6 and TRBJ1-2; D remains ambiguous. The CDR3 consists of 12 residues. Germline V CDR1 and CDR2: MNHNY, SVGAGI (reference sequence). V lost 7 bases and J lost 8, with 14 bases in between. In DNA form, the CDR3 reads TGTGCCAGCATCTCCCCCTGGGAGGGCTACACCTTC. This codes for CASISPWEGYTF.